This T cell receptor (beta chain) originates from a study of control samples from healthy donors and cancer patients. The J segment lost 6 bases and the V segment lost 6 bases, leaving 0 bases of the junction unmatched. Germline V CDR1 and CDR2: MNHEY, SMNVEV (reference sequence). The CDR3 is 12 amino acids. Method: immunoSEQ multiplex PCR; TCRdb's copy keeps in-frame clones and lacks some. The data contain fewer than 85,000 clones, about 88% of them seen just once; the ten biggest clones take up 7.2%. The sample was blood. This receptor was obtained from a man aged 50 to 59 in good health. The V gene is TRBV27, the J gene TRBJ1-1; 11 nucleotides match TRBD1. CDR3 bases: TGTGCCAGCAGGGGACAGGGGGCTGAAGCTTTCTTT. It specifies CASRGQGAEAFF.